This TCR beta chain comes out of a study of cytomegalovirus exposure and HLA in healthy donors. Trimming at V came to 0 bases and at J to 4 bases, leaving 5 bases not matched to a gene. Germline-derived CDR1 and CDR2 are LGHNA and YSLEER. The CDR3 has 16 amino acids. The study ran its PCR with 60 Vbeta and 13 Jbeta primers. Produced via immunoSEQ multiplex PCR; TCRdb's table is partial and in-frame only. In the table there are some 120,000 clones, about two thirds of which are singletons. About this clone itself: As yet, its antigen is unknown.

Study outcomes and limitations: TRBV6-2, TRBV6-3 and some other V segments were excluded as indistinguishable. For most TCR sequences rarity was the rule, although some public TCRs occurred in many donors.

The sample was PBMCs. The rearrangement joins TRBV4-3 to TRBJ2-1; 8 bases match TRBD2. The sequence came from a man aged 25 to 40 in good health and CMV-seronegative. This CDR3 is CASSQEGGGTYNEQFF. DNA of the CDR3: TGCGCCAGCAGCCAAGAAGGCGGGGGGACATACAATGAGCAGTTCTTC.